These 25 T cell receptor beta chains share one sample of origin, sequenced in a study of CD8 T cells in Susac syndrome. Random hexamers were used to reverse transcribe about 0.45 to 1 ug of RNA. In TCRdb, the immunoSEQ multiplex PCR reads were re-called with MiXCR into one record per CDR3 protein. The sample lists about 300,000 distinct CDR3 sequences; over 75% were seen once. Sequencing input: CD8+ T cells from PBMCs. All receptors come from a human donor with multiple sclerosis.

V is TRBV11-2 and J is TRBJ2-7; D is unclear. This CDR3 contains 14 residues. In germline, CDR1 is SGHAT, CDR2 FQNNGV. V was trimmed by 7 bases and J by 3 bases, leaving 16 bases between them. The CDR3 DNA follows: TGTGCCAGCACCGGAGAGTGGGCCCTCTACGAGCAGTACTTC. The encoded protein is CASTGEWALYEQYF.

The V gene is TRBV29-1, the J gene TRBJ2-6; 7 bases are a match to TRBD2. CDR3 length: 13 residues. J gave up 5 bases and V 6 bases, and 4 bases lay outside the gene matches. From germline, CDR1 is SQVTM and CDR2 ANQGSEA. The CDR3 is CSVAGARANVLTF. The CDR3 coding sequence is TGCAGCGTGGCGGGAGCTCGGGCCAACGTCCTGACTTTC.

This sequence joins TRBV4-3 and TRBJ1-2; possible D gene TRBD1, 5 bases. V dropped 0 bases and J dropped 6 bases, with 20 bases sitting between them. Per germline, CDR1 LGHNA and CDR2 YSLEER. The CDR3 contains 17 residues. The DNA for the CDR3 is TGCGCCAGCAGCCAAGATGCGGCAGGCCTTGGGGGAAATGGCTACACCTTC. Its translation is CASSQDAAGLGGNGYTF.

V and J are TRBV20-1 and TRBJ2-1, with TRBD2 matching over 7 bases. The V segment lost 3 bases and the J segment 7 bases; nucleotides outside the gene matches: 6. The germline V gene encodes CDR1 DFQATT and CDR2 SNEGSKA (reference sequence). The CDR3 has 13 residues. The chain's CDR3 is CSASGRWSNEQFF. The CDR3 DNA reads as TGCAGTGCTAGCGGGAGGTGGAGTAATGAGCAGTTCTTC.

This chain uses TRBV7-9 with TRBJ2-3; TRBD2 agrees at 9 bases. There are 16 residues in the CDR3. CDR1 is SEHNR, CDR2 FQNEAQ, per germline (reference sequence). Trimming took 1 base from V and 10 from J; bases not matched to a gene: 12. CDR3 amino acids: CASSLGGLAGDYAQYF. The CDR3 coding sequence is TGTGCCAGCAGCTTAGGAGGGTTAGCGGGAGACTATGCGCAGTATTTT. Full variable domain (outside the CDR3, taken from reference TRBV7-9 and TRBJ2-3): DTGVSQNPRHKITKRGQNVTFRCDPISEHNRLYWYRQTLGQGPEFLTYFQNEAQLEKSRLLSDRFSAERPKGSFSTLEIQRTEQGDSAMYLCASSLGGLAGDYAQYFGPGTRLTVL.

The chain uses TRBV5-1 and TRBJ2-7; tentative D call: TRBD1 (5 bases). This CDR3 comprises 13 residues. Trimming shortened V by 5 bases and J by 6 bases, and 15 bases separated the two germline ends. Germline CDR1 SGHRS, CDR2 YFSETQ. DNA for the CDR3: TGCGCCAGCAGGGACATCCTGGGGCTCGAGCAGTACTTC. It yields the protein CASRDILGLEQYF.

Here the CDR3 reads CASSHTDTEAFF. The CDR3, as DNA: TGTGCCAGCAGCCATACAGACACTGAAGCTTTCTTT. The chain links TRBV5-4 to TRBJ1-1; D remains unclear. The CDR3 totals 12 residues. The ends were cut back, 4 bases at V and 3 bases at J, with 7 bases in the middle. In germline, CDR1 is SGHNT, CDR2 YYREEE (reference sequence).

CDR3 DNA sequence: TGTGCCAGCAGCTTAGACGGTCAGCCCCAGCATTTT. It yields the protein CASSLDGQPQHF. The chain uses TRBV7-2 and TRBJ1-5; D gene uncertain. Germline assignment: CDR1 SGHTA and CDR2 FQGNSA. V dropped 1 base and J dropped 6 bases, with 4 bases sitting between them. The CDR3 length is 12 residues.

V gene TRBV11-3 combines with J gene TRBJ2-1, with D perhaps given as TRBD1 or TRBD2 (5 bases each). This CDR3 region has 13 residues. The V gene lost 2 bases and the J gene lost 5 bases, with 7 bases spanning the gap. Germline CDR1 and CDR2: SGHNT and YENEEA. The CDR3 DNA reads TGTGCCAGCAGCTTAAGGGGAGACAATGAGCAGTTCTTC. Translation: CASSLRGDNEQFF.

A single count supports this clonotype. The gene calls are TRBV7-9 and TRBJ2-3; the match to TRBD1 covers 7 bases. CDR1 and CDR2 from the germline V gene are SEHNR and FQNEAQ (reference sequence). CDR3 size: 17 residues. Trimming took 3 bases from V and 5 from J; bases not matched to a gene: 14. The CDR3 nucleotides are TGTGCCAGCAGCTTCGTCAGGCTAGAGGGGGCCGGAGATACGCAGTATTTT. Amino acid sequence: CASSFVRLEGAGDTQYF.

CDR3 sequence: CASSPQEGRGSNQPQHF. The CDR3 bases are TGTGCCAGCTCACCACAGGAAGGAAGGGGTAGCAATCAGCCCCAGCATTTT. The chain links TRBV18 to TRBJ1-5; a weak D match, TRBD1 (5 bases). CDR1 and CDR2 (germline): KGHSH, LQKENI. The CDR3 sequence is 17 residues long. Trimming left V 1 base short and J 0 bases short, with 13 bases between.

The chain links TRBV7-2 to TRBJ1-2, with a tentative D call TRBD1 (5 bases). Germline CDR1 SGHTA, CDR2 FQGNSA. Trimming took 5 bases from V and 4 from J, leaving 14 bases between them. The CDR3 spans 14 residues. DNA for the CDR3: TGTGCCAGCAGCGAAACCGGGACGGGCTATGGCTACACCTTC. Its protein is CASSETGTGYGYTF.

The CDR3 loop is CASSLGSREGFLNEQFF. CDR3 bases: TGTGCCAGCAGCTTAGGGTCGCGGGAGGGGTTTCTTAATGAGCAGTTCTTC. The rearrangement links TRBV7-2 to TRBJ2-1; 9 nucleotides line up with TRBD2. The CDR3 runs to 17 residues. Trimming cost V 1 base and J 7 bases; bases outside gene matches: 11. The germline CDR1 and CDR2 sequences are SGHTA and FQGNSA. The variable domain in full, with the rest retrieved from reference TRBV7-2 and TRBJ2-1, is GAGVSQSPSNKVTEKGKDVELRCDPISGHTALYWYRQSLGQGLEFLIYFQGNSAPDKSGLPSDRFSAERTGGSVSTLTIQRTQQEDSAVYLCASSLGSREGFLNEQFFGPGTRLTVL.

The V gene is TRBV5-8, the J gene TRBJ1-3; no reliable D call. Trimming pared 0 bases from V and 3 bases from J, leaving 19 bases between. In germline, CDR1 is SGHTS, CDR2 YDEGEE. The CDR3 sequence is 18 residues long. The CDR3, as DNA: TGTGCCAGCAGCTTGGCGGGATGCAGCGGGTCCTGTGGAAACACCATATATTTT. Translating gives CASSLAGCSGSCGNTIYF.

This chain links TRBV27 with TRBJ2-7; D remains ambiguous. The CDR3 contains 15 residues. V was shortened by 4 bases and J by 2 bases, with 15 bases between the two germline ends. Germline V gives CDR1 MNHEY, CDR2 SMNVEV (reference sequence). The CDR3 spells CASSWLLGSAYEQYF. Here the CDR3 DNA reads TGTGCCAGCAGTTGGCTGTTGGGGTCCGCCTACGAGCAGTACTTC.

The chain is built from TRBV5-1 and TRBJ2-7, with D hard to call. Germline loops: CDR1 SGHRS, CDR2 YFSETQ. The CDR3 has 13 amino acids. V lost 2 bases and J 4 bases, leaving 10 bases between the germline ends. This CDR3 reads CASSFVGEYEQYF. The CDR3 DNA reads TGCGCCAGCAGCTTCGTAGGAGAATACGAGCAGTACTTC.

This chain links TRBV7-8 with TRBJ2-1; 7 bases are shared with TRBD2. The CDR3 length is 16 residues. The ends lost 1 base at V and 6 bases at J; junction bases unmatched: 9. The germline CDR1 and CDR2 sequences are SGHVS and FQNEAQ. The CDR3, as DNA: TGTGCCAGCAGCTTAGTGGCGGGGAGGGTTCGCAATGAGCAGTTCTTC. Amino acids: CASSLVAGRVRNEQFF. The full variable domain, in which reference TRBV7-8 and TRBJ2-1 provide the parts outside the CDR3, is GAGVSQSPRYKVAKRGQDVALRCDPISGHVSLFWYQQALGQGPEFLTYFQNEAQLDKSGLPSDRFFAERPEGSVSTLKIQRTQQEDSAVYLCASSLVAGRVRNEQFFGPGTRLTVL.

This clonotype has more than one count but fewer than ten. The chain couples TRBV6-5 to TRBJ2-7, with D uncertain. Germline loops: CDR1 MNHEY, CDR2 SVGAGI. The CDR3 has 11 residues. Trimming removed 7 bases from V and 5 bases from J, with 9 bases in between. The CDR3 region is CASIGGDEQYF. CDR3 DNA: TGTGCCAGCATAGGCGGAGACGAGCAGTACTTC.

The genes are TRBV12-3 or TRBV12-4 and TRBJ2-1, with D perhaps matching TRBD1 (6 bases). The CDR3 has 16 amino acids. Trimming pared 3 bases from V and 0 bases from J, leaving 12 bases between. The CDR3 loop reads CASSLLQGSSYNEQFF. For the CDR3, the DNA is TGTGCCAGCAGTTTGTTGCAGGGGAGCTCCTACAATGAGCAGTTCTTC.

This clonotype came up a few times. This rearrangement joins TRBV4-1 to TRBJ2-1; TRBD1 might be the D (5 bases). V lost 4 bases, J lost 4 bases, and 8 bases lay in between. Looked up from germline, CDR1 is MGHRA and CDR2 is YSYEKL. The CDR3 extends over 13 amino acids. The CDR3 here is CASSRDRYNEQFF. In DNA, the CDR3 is TGCGCCAGCAGCCGCGACAGATACAATGAGCAGTTCTTC.

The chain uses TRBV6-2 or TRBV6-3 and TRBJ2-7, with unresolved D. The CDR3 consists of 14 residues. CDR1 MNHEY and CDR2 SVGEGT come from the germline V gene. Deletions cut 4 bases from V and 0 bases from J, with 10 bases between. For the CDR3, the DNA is TGTGCCAGCAGTTTTTGGGGTTTCTCCTACGAGCAGTACTTC. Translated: CASSFWGFSYEQYF.

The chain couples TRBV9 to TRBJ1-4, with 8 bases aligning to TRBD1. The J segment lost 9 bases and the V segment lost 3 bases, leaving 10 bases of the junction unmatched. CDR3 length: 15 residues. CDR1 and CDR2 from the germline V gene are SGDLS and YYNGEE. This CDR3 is CASSEGTGRMKKLFF. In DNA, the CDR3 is TGTGCCAGCAGCGAAGGGACAGGTAGAATGAAAAAACTGTTTTTT.

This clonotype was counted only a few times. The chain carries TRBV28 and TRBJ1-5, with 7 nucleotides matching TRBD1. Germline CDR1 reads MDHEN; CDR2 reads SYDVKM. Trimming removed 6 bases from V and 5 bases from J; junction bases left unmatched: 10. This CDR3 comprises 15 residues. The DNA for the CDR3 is TGTGCCAGCAGCTCCGACAGGGTGGAAGATCAGCCCCAGCATTTT. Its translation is CASSSDRVEDQPQHF. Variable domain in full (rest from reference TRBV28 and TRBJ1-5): DVKVTQSSRYLVKRTGEKVFLECVQDMDHENMFWYRQDPGLGLRLIYFSYDVKMKEKGDIPEGYSVSREKKERFSLILESASTNQTSMYLCASSSDRVEDQPQHFGDGTRLSIL.

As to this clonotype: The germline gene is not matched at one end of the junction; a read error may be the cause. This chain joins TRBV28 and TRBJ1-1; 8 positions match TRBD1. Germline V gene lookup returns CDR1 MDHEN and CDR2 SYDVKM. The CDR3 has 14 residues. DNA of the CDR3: TGTGTCAGCAGCTGGACAGGGCTTGGCACTGAAGCTTTCTTT. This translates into CVSSWTGLGTEAFF.

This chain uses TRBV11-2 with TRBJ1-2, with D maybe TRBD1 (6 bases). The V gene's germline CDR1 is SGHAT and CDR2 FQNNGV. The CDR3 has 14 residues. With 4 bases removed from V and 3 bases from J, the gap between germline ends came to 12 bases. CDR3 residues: CASSSTQGYYGYTF. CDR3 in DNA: TGTGCCAGCAGCTCAACACAGGGTTACTATGGCTACACCTTC.